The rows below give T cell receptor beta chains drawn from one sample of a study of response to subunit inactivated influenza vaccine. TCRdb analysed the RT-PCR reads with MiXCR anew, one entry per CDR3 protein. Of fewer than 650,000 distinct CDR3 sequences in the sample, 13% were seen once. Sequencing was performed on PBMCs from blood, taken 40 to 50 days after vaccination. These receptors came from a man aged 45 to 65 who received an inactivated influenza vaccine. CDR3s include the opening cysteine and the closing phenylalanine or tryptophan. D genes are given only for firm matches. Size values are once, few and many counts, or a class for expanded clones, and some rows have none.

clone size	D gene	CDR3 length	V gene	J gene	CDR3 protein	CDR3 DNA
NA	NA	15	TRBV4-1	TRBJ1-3	CASSQVDGAGNTIYF	TGCGCCAGCAGCCAAGTCGACGGGGCTGGAAACACCATATATTTT
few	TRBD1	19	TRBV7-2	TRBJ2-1	CASSLAGTGGGSSYNEQFF	TGTGCCAGCAGCTTAGCCGGGACAGGGGGTGGTAGCTCCTACAATGAGCAGTTCTTC
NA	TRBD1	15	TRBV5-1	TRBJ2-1	CASSPRDRGWNEQFF	TGCGCCAGCAGCCCCCGGGACAGGGGGTGGAATGAGCAGTTCTTC
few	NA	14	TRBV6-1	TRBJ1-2	CASSEIPGNYGYTF	TGTGCCAGCAGTGAAATTCCAGGGAACTATGGCTACACCTTC
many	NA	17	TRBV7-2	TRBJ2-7	CASSFGYSRDRYYEQYF	TGTGCCAGCAGCTTCGGGTACTCAAGAGACAGATACTACGAGCAGTACTTC
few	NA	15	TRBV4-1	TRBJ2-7	CASSQAQGRMYEQYF	TGCGCCAGCAGCCAAGCGCAGGGGAGAATGTACGAGCAGTACTTC
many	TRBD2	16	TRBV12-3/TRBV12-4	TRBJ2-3	CASSPASGGNTDTQYF	TGTGCCAGCAGTCCAGCTAGCGGGGGGAACACAGATACGCAGTATTTT
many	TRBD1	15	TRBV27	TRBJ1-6	CASRTTGVGNSPLHF	TGTGCCAGCAGAACCACAGGGGTGGGTAATTCACCCCTCCACTTT
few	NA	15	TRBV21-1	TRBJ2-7	CASSKGTRQAYEQYF	TGTGCCAGCAGCAAAGGCACACGCCAGGCCTACGAGCAGTACTTC
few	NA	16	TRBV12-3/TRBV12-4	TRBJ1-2	CASSFEPSMGFYGYTF	TGTGCCAGCAGTTTCGAACCCAGTATGGGCTTCTATGGCTACACCTTC
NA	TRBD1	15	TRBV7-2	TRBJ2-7	CASSLSYRGYYEQYF	TGTGCCAGCAGCTTAAGTTACAGGGGGTACTACGAGCAGTACTTC
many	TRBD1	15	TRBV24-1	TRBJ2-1	CATSDHGDSYNEQFF	TGTGCCACCAGTGATCATGGGGACAGCTACAATGAGCAGTTCTTC
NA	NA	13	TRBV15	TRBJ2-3	CATSLGKTDTQYF	TGTGCCACCAGCCTAGGGAAAACAGATACGCAGTATTTT
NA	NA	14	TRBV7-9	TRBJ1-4	CASRPTGTTEKLFF	TGTGCCAGCAGACCAACCGGAACTACTGAAAAACTGTTTTTT
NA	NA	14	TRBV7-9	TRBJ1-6	CASSLGNYNSPLHF	TGTGCCAGCAGCTTGGGCAACTATAATTCACCCCTCCACTTT
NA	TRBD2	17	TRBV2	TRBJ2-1	CASSEVGAGGTYNEQFF	TGTGCCAGCAGTGAGGTTGGGGCGGGAGGAACCTACAATGAGCAGTTCTTC
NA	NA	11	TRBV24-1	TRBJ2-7	CATSEGYEQYF	TGTGCCACCAGTGAGGGCTACGAGCAGTACTTC
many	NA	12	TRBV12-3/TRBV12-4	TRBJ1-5	CASSFGNQPQHF	TGTGCCAGCAGTTTTGGCAATCAGCCCCAGCATTTT
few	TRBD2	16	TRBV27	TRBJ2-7	CASSFGISGSSGEQYF	TGTGCCAGCAGTTTTGGAATTAGCGGGAGTAGCGGCGAGCAGTACTTC
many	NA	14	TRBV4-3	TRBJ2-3	CASSQDDRTYTQYF	TGCGCCAGCAGCCAGGATGACAGGACCTATACGCAGTATTTT
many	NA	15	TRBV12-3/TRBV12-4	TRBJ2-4	CASSFRALAKNIQYF	TGTGCCAGCAGTTTTAGGGCCCTAGCCAAAAACATTCAGTACTTC
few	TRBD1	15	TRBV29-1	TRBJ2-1	CSVDRGTRSYNEQFF	TGCAGCGTGGACAGGGGGACTAGGTCCTACAATGAGCAGTTCTTC
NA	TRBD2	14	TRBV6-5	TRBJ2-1	CASSYGTSVGEQFF	TGTGCCAGCAGTTACGGGACTAGCGTGGGTGAGCAGTTCTTC
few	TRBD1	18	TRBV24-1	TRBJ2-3	CATSDPLRRGHRSDTQYF	TGTGCCACCAGTGATCCCCTCCGCAGGGGGCATAGGTCAGATACGCAGTATTTT
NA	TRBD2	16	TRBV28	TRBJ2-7	CASSFRGSGRTYEQYF	TGTGCCAGCAGTTTTCGGGGTAGCGGGAGGACCTACGAGCAGTACTTC
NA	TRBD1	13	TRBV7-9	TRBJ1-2	CASTRTGNYGYTF	TGTGCCAGCACCAGGACAGGGAACTATGGCTACACCTTC
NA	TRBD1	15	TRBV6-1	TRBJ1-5	CASTFGQGGSQPQHF	TGTGCCAGCACCTTCGGACAGGGAGGCAGTCAGCCCCAGCATTTT
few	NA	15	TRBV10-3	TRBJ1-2	CAISELAAPNYGYTF	TGTGCCATCAGTGAACTGGCAGCTCCTAACTATGGCTACACCTTC
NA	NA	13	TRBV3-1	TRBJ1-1	CASSPWRSSEAFF	TGTGCCAGCAGCCCCTGGAGAAGCTCTGAAGCTTTCTTT